The T cell receptor beta chain described here comes from a study of blood T cell repertoires in COVID-19. Across the study: Samples came from the United States, Italy and Spain, spanning acute and convalescent COVID-19. The cDNA or gDNA used as material had been derived from T cells, B-cell-depleted T cells, or PBMCs.

Germline V lookup: CDR1 MNHEY, CDR2 SVGAGI. This CDR3 is 14 amino acids long. Seattle researchers signed up patients amid active infection and tracked them longitudinally. Comment on this clone: One end of the junction varies from germline; a read error may be responsible.

How the authors handled the data: Reference gene primer amplification gave nucleated cell count estimates. Only in-frame clones appear in the TCRdb table, and some are missing; sequencing was by immunoSEQ multiplex PCR. For V, J and clone size, that table is used; D and trimming come from the DNA. Among more than 80,000 clones listed, roughly four fifths were seen once. This chain connects TRBV6-5 to TRBJ1-2; 7 bases are shared with TRBD1. The sequenced material came from peripheral blood. This TCR came from an elderly man with COVID-19, enrolled during active disease. The CDR3 DNA sequence: TGTGCCAGCAGCTACTCCAGACAGGGCTATGGCTACACCTTC. Protein: CASSYSRQGYGYTF.